Following are 21 T cell receptor beta chains from one sample sequenced in a study of cytomegalovirus exposure and HLA in healthy donors (dated by TCRdb to the late 2010s). Library preparation used the immunoSEQ multiplex PCR assay. For the multiplex PCR, a mixture combining 60 forward primers for TCR Vbeta segments and 13 reverse primers for TCR Jbeta segments was used. Entries here come from immuneACCESS through TCRdb and include only in-frame sequences with V and J called. Some clones fail to appear in such tables; in the studies checked, an unresolved V gene covers under half of the shortfall, and the cause of the remainder is unknown. The sample yields about 130,000 clones; 75% to 90% were counted once. In total, the top ten clones hold 4% to 4.5% of the sample. The sequencing sample was made of PBMCs. Receptors originate from a woman aged 40 to 55 in good health and CMV-seronegative.

Only a few counts were recorded for this clone. This sequence joins TRBV5-1 and TRBJ2-3, with 12 bases identical to TRBD2. Looked up from germline, CDR1 is SGHRS and CDR2 is YFSETQ. The CDR3 is 16 amino acids. Trimming cost V 2 bases and J 6 bases; bases outside gene matches: 7. DNA for the CDR3: TGCGCCAGCAGCTTACCGGGACTAGCGGGCTTGGATACGCAGTATTTT. It codes for CASSLPGLAGLDTQYF.

The V gene is TRBV7-9, the J gene TRBJ1-1; D not certain. Germline V gene sequence: CDR1 SEHNR, CDR2 FQNEAQ (reference sequence). The CDR3 has 15 amino acids. Deletions cut 6 bases from V and 4 bases from J, with 18 bases between. CDR3 amino acids: CASRPPPRLGTEAFF. The CDR3 DNA is TGTGCCAGCAGACCTCCCCCGCGGCTGGGCACTGAAGCTTTCTTT.

The chain has TRBV28 and TRBJ2-6; no reliable D call. Trimming shortened V by 1 base and J by 2 bases, and 3 bases separated the two germline ends. The CDR3 has 14 residues. Germline loops: CDR1 MDHEN, CDR2 SYDVKM. Here the CDR3 DNA reads TGTGCCAGCAGTTTATCTACTGGGGCCAACGTCCTGACTTTC. Protein sequence: CASSLSTGANVLTF.

The chain links TRBV11-2 to TRBJ2-5; TRBD2 aligns across 7 bases. The V segment lost 4 bases and the J segment 3 bases; nucleotides outside the gene matches: 8. Per the germline V gene, CDR1 is SGHAT and CDR2 is FQNNGV. This CDR3 is 15 amino acids long. The CDR3 here is CASSWRASGEETQYF. The CDR3 DNA sequence: TGTGCCAGCAGCTGGAGGGCCAGCGGGGAAGAGACCCAGTACTTC. The entire variable domain, with the rest obtained from reference TRBV11-2 and TRBJ2-5, is as follows: EAGVAQSPRYKIIEKRQSVAFWCNPISGHATLYWYQQILGQGPKLLIQFQNNGVVDDSQLPKDRFSAERLKGVDSTLKIQPAKLEDSAVYLCASSWRASGEETQYFGPGTRLLVL.

V gene TRBV6-6 combines with J gene TRBJ1-6; 7 bases line up with TRBD1. The J segment lost 6 bases and the V segment lost 6 bases, leaving 8 bases of the junction unmatched. This CDR3 region has 15 residues. Germline V gene sequence: CDR1 MNHNY, CDR2 SVGAGI (reference sequence). CDR3 DNA sequence: TGTGCCAGCAGCTCGACAGGGTTGGGTAATTCACCCCTCCACTTT. Translating gives CASSSTGLGNSPLHF.

This chain's CDR3 is CASSLGTGVYEKLFF. The CDR3 region has the DNA TGTGCCAGCAGCTTAGGGACAGGGGTATACGAAAAACTGTTTTTT. This chain links TRBV11-2 with TRBJ1-4; 9 bases match TRBD1. Germline CDR1 is SGHAT and CDR2 is FQNNGV. V dropped 1 base and J dropped 8; count of bases not matched to a gene: 5. CDR3 length: 15 amino acids.

The chain has TRBV4-2 and TRBJ2-2; D is perhaps TRBD1 (6 bases). Germline assignment: CDR1 LGHNA and CDR2 YNFKEQ. The CDR3 has 15 amino acids. V was cut by 4 bases and J by 3 bases, with 12 bases left in between. The CDR3 region is CASSRTGWDTGELFF. CDR3 bases: TGTGCCAGCAGCCGAACAGGGTGGGACACCGGGGAGCTGTTTTTT.

This chain joins TRBV19 and TRBJ1-1; D is ambiguous. Germline CDR1 LNHDA, CDR2 SQIVND (reference sequence). Trimming shortened V by 5 bases and J by 2 bases, and 9 bases separated the two germline ends. There are 13 residues in the CDR3. The CDR3 protein is CASSLLANTEAFF. Here the CDR3 DNA reads TGTGCCAGTAGTCTTTTGGCAAACACTGAAGCTTTCTTT.

This chain uses TRBV6-5 with TRBJ1-4, with 7 bases identical to TRBD1. The CDR3 totals 15 residues. Germline CDR1 is MNHEY and CDR2 is SVGAGI. With 0 bases clipped from V and 8 bases from J, the junction kept 6 bases outside the gene matches. CDR3 region: CASSYSGGHGEKLFF. DNA for the CDR3: TGTGCCAGCAGTTACTCAGGGGGCCACGGGGAAAAACTGTTTTTT.

This clone was counted once. CDR3 loop: CASSVTGGERGTEAFF. The DNA for the CDR3 is TGTGCCAGCAGCGTCACAGGGGGGGAGAGGGGCACTGAAGCTTTCTTT. The rearrangement links TRBV9 to TRBJ1-1, with 8 bases identical to TRBD1. The trim removed 2 bases at V and 4 bases at J, leaving 10 bases unmatched. Germline loops: CDR1 SGDLS, CDR2 YYNGEE. This CDR3 is built from 16 residues.

J is TRBJ1-2 and V is TRBV19; unclear D gene. Germline V gene lookup returns CDR1 LNHDA and CDR2 SQIVND (reference sequence). The CDR3 covers 15 residues. Deletions cut 5 bases from V and 7 bases from J, with 20 bases between. This CDR3 is CASSPGRGAVGGYTF. The CDR3 nucleotides read TGTGCCAGTAGTCCGGGTCGTGGTGCCGTCGGTGGCTACACCTTC. Together with reference TRBV19 and TRBJ1-2, the CDR3 gives the full variable domain: DGGITQSPKYLFRKEGQNVTLSCEQNLNHDAMYWYRQDPGQGLRLIYYSQIVNDFQKGDIAEGYSVSREKKESFPLTVTSAQKNPTAFYLCASSPGRGAVGGYTFGSGTRLTVV.

The chain uses TRBV9 and TRBJ2-5; 8 positions match TRBD2. Germline values: CDR1 SGDLS, CDR2 YYNGEE. Trimming cost V 3 bases and J 2 bases; bases outside gene matches: 6. The length of the CDR3 is 15 residues. CDR3 coding DNA: TGTGCCAGCAGCGCTCGGGGGGGCGGACAAGAGACCCAGTACTTC. It specifies CASSARGGGQETQYF.

The chain employs TRBV5-6 and TRBJ2-7; possibly TRBD1 for D (6 bases). Trimming shortened V by 1 base and J by 3 bases, and 11 bases separated the two germline ends. The germline CDR1 and CDR2 sequences are SGHDT and YYEEEE. There are 14 residues in the CDR3. The CDR3 is CASSLIQGSYEQYF. The DNA of the CDR3 is TGTGCCAGCAGCTTGATACAGGGAAGCTACGAGCAGTACTTC.

The rearrangement uses TRBV4-1 and TRBJ1-2, with 7 bases that match TRBD1. J was trimmed by 6 bases and V by 2 bases; bases with no gene match: 12. The CDR3 has 16 amino acids. Germline CDR1 MGHRA, CDR2 YSYEKL. The CDR3 DNA is TGCGCCAGCAGCCAACCCCGACAGGGAAGGATGAATGGCTACACCTTC. Translation gives CASSQPRQGRMNGYTF.

V gene TRBV5-1 combines with J gene TRBJ2-5; TRBD2 matches at 8 bases. Germline lookup yields CDR1 SGHRS and CDR2 YFSETQ. This CDR3 has 16 residues. V shed 0 bases, J shed 3 bases, and the junction held 7 bases outside the gene matches. For the CDR3, the DNA is TGCGCCAGCAGCTTGGAGGTAGCGGGATCGAAAGAGACCCAGTACTTC. Encoded protein: CASSLEVAGSKETQYF.

The rearrangement uses TRBV28 and TRBJ1-1; the match to TRBD1 covers 8 bases. J gave up 2 bases and V 6 bases, and 8 bases lay outside the gene matches. Germline assignment: CDR1 MDHEN and CDR2 SYDVKM. CDR3 length equals 15 residues. This CDR3 is CASSSSGTGNTEAFF. In DNA, the CDR3 is TGTGCCAGCAGCTCCTCCGGGACAGGAAACACTGAAGCTTTCTTT.

The V gene is TRBV11-3, the J gene TRBJ2-2; a possible D gene is TRBD2 (6 bases). This CDR3 region has 16 residues. Germline CDR1 and CDR2: SGHNT and YENEEA. Trimming took off 2 bases at V and 3 bases at J, with 13 bases between the two ends. The CDR3 nucleotides are TGTGCCAGCAGCTTAATTGGACTACACTACACCGGGGAGCTGTTTTTT. Amino acid sequence: CASSLIGLHYTGELFF.

The genes are TRBV20-1 and TRBJ2-7; no reliable D call. Germline CDR1 is DFQATT and CDR2 is SNEGSKA (reference sequence). Trimming stripped 6 bases from V and 4 bases from J, with 10 bases between. The CDR3 extends over 11 amino acids. The CDR3 DNA reads as TGCAGTGCGCCGAGACATTACGAGCAGTACTTC. This codes for CSAPRHYEQYF.

The chain employs TRBV18 and TRBJ1-2, with 7 bases matching TRBD1. CDR1 KGHSH and CDR2 LQKENI come from the germline V gene. V gave up 3 bases and J gave up 4 bases; unmatched junction bases: 8. CDR3 size: 15 residues. CDR3 nucleotide sequence: TGTGCCAGCTCACCGGGACAGCGAGACCCCTATGGCTACACCTTC. Protein: CASSPGQRDPYGYTF.

V usage is TRBV14 and J usage is TRBJ2-7; no clear D. V was shortened by 1 base and J by 2 bases, with 12 bases between the two germline ends. Germline CDR1 and CDR2: SGHDN and FVKESK. The CDR3 has 15 residues. CDR3 DNA sequence: TGTGCCAGCAGCCAAGTTTACGGGTCTGCCTACGAGCAGTACTTC. Its translation is CASSQVYGSAYEQYF.

The genes are TRBV7-9 and TRBJ2-1, with D maybe TRBD1 (6 bases). Trimming shortened V by 4 bases and J by 1 base, and 11 bases separated the two germline ends. The germline V gene encodes CDR1 SEHNR and CDR2 FQNEAQ (reference sequence). This CDR3 region has 15 residues. The CDR3 coding sequence is TGTGCCAGCAGCTCCCGACAGGTATCCTACAATGAGCAGTTCTTC. It codes for CASSSRQVSYNEQFF.